This T cell receptor beta chain was observed in a study of PD-L1 blockade in urothelial cancer (dated by TCRdb to 2017 to 2019). A note on the overall study: Therapy was started at some point between 2013 and 2015 for all patients, and atezolizumab 1,200 mg was administered intravenously every 3 weeks. The study, an exploratory multi-omic analysis, examined somatic, immune and clinical correlates of response to PD-L1 blockade with atezolizumab in urothelial cancer. Blood samples were analyzed 3 weeks after the start of treatment (second dose) and 6 weeks after the start of treatment. Durable clinical benefit was achieved by nine patients and was not achieved by 20 patients. Durable clinical benefit meant progression-free survival longer than 6 months, and TCR features were also tested against progression-free and overall survival. Pretreatment tumor samples and matched peripheral blood, collected serially before and after atezolizumab treatment, underwent TCR sequencing. Whole exome sequencing and RNA sequencing of pretreatment tumors were performed alongside TCR sequencing in the same patients. About 90% of the 29 patients were males with bladder-origin urothelial cancer, and about 65% of the roughly 30 reported a prior smoking history. Patients had an ECOG performance status of 0 or 1 and had received between 0 and 3 prior chemotherapy regimens. Pretreatment blood TCR-seq was available for twenty-nine patients, at least one posttreatment blood collection was obtained for around 24 patients, and tumor TCR-seq was available for around 24 patients. Blood samples gave a median of about 130,000 T cells and some 83,000 unique TCRs, with a median clonality of 0.080.

The sample's time point label, decoded: pretreatment peripheral blood. The cohort included about 27 patients with locally advanced or metastatic urothelial carcinoma who were treated at Memorial Sloan Kettering on a trial protocol. Peripheral blood mononuclear cells were collected pretreatment and during treatment, at between 1 and 8 total time points per patient. The Qiagen DNeasy Blood extraction kit was used to purify genomic DNA from total PBMCs and tumor samples. PBMCs were collected pretreatment and during treatment, and were isolated and stored as previously described. To estimate absolute template abundance from read counts, synthetic TCR analog templates were spiked into each PCR. TCRbeta CDR3 regions were amplified from genomic DNA with bias-controlled V and J gene primers using the immunoSEQ assay. Rearranged TCRbeta segments were sequenced at approximately 20X coverage. Turning to the authors' computational methods: Sequencing errors were corrected by clustering and CDR3s were annotated against IMGT to assign V, D and J genes. Downstream analyses used only productive TCRbeta rearrangements and left out out-of-frame or stop-codon sequences. To compute clonality, Shannon entropy was normalized by the log of the number of unique productive sequences and then subtracted from one. Clones differing between time points or between blood and tumor were identified using Fisher's exact test with Benjamini-Hochberg correction, with an adjusted p below 0.01 applied as the threshold. TCRdb limited this immuneACCESS table to in-frame rearrangements with V and J called. A share of clones is missing; checked studies link under half to unresolved V genes, and the rest is unexplained. Clone size and V and J calls were adopted from that table, with D and trimming inferred from the DNA. For this sample there are about 87,000 clones; approximately 88% appear just once. The ten largest clones represent about 0.89% of the sample.

Worth noting for this clone: Its antigen target is currently unknown. There are no base qualities to consult, and no much larger clone falls within one base.

What the study reported, not specific to this receptor: Because the sample size was small (n of about 29) and many exploratory analyses were performed, the results are intended to be hypothesis-generating. At 3 weeks after the start of treatment, tumor-associated TCR clones in peripheral blood had expanded more in patients with durable benefit (n of about 22, p = 0.022). A pretreatment peripheral blood TCR clonality below the median was linked to improved progression-free and overall survival.

The germline V gene specifies SNHLY as CDR1 and FYNNEI as CDR2. V has 7 bases trimmed and J has 4 bases trimmed; junction bases matching no gene number 4. There are 15 amino acids in the CDR3, from cysteine to phenylalanine inclusive. The CDR3 DNA has 45 bases and is translated from base 1. This clonotype was sampled from a woman of 80 years or more with urothelial cancer. The source material was PBMCs, sampled around atezolizumab (anti-PD-L1) treatment. Here the chain combines TRBV2 and TRBJ2-1; 13 bases in the middle match TRBD2. The nucleotides are TGTGCCAGCACCGTACTAGCGGGAGGGTACAATGAGCAGTTCTTC. It translates as CASTVLAGGYNEQFF.